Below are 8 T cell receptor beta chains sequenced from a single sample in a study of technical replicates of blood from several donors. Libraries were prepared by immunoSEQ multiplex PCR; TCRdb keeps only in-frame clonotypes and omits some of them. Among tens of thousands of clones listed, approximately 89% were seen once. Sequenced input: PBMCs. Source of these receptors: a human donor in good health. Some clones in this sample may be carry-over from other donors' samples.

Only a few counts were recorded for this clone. CDR3 sequence reads: CASSVQGEWRETQYF. In DNA form, the CDR3 reads TGTGCCAGCAGCGTACAGGGTGAGTGGCGAGAGACCCAGTACTTC. The genes are TRBV13 and TRBJ2-5, with D possibly TRBD1 on 6 matching bases. CDR3 length: 15 amino acids. The germline V gene encodes CDR1 PRHDT and CDR2 FYEKMQ (reference sequence). V lost 5 bases and J 4 bases, leaving 17 bases between the germline ends.

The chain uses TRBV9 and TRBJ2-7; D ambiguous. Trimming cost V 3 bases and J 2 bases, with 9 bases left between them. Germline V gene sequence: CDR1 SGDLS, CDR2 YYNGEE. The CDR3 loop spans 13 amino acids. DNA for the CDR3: TGTGCCAGCAGCGAAGCGCCCGCCTACGAGCAGTACTTC. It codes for CASSEAPAYEQYF. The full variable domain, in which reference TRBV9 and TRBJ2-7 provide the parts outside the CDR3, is DSGVTQTPKHLITATGQRVTLRCSPRSGDLSVYWYQQSLDQGLQFLIQYYNGEERAKGNILERFSAQQFPDLHSELNLSSLELGDSALYFCASSEAPAYEQYFGPGTRLTVT.

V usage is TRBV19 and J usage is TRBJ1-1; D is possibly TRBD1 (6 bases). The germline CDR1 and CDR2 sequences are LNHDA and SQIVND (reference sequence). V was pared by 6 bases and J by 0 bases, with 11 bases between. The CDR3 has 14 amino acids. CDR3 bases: TGTGCCAGTAGACAGGGATCCCTGAACACTGAAGCTTTCTTT. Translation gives CASRQGSLNTEAFF.

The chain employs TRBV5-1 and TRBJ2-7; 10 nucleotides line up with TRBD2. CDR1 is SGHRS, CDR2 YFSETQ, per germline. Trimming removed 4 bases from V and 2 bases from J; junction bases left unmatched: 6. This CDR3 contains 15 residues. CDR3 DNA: TGCGCCAGCAGCACCATAGCGGGGGGCCCCTACGAGCAGTACTTC. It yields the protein CASSTIAGGPYEQYF.

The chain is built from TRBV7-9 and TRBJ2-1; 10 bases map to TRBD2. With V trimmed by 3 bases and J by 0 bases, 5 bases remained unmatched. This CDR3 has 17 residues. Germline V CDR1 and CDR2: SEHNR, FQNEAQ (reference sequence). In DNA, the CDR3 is TGTGCCAGCAGCTTGATTAGCGGGAGGCCCTCCTACAATGAGCAGTTCTTC. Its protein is CASSLISGRPSYNEQFF.

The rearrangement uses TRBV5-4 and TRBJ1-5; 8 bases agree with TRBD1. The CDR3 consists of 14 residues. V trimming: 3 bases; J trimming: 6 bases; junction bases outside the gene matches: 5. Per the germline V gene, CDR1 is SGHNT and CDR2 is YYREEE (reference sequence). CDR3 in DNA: TGTGCCAGCAGCTGGCAGGGGGCCGGTCAGCCCCAGCATTTT. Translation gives CASSWQGAGQPQHF.

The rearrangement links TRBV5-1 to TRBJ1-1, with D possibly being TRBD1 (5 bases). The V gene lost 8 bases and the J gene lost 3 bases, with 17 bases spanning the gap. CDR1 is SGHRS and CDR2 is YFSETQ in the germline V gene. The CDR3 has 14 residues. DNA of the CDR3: TGCGCCAGTTTTGCCTCCGGGGGTTACACTGAAGCTTTCTTT. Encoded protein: CASFASGGYTEAFF.

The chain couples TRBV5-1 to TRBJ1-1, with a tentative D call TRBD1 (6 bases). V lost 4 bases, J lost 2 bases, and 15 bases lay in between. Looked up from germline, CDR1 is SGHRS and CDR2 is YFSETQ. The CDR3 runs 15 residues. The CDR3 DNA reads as TGCGCCAGCAGCGTGGGGGCTGGGAGTAACACTGAAGCTTTCTTT. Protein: CASSVGAGSNTEAFF.